The T cell receptor beta chain under discussion was sequenced for a study of blood T cell repertoires in COVID-19. Overall study context: Collection of acute and convalescent COVID-19 samples took place in the United States, Italy and Spain. PBMCs, B-cell-depleted T cells, or T cells were the source of the cDNA or gDNA that made up the material.

Per the authors' pipeline: The authors estimated nucleated cell counts from reference gene primer amplification. Repertoires were generated with immunoSEQ multiplex PCR, while TCRdb's copy carries only in-frame clones and drops some. From that table come the V and J calls and clone size; the DNA was used to work out D and trimming. The sample lists over 45,000 clones, roughly 82% occurring once. Per germline, CDR1 SGDLS and CDR2 YYNGEE. The CDR3 sequence is 15 residues long. The V end lost 3 bases, the J end lost 1 base, and 10 bases lay between the germline ends. The sequence was obtained from a middle-aged man with acute or convalescent COVID-19. Sequenced sample: peripheral blood. The chain recombines TRBV9 with TRBJ2-2; the D is unclear. CDR3 residues: CASSDRLQNTGELFF. The CDR3 bases are TGTGCCAGCAGCGATAGACTCCAGAACACCGGGGAGCTGTTTTTT.